This entry describes one T cell receptor beta chain. Its antigen is not known. Only patients with CD8+CD57+ cell expansion on flow cytometry were chosen for sequencing. By the time of blood sampling, patients had still received no therapy. This specimen belongs to a study of CD8+CD57+ T cells in acquired aplastic anemia. Study at large: Mean yield of DNA from sorted CD4+ and CD8+ cells was approximately 3 ug.

TCR beta VDJ combinations and CDR3 sequences were profiled from genomic DNA. TCRdb used MiXCR to reprocess the reads, holding one entry per CDR3 protein. This sample carries under 500,000 distinct CDR3 sequences, 25% to 40% of them seen once, and the ten largest clones take roughly 0.8%. CDR3 size: 15 residues. Germline lookup yields CDR1 SGHNT and CDR2 YYREEE (reference sequence). Trimming removed 2 bases from V and 0 bases from J, with 10 bases in between. Study-level points and caveats: In common between the patients and the controls were twenty-nine CD8+ CDR3 sequences.

This chain uses TRBV5-4 with TRBJ2-3, with D maybe TRBD1 (5 bases). This clonotype was sampled from a human donor with aplastic anemia. The specimen was sorted CD4+, CD8+, or CD8+CD57+ T cells (not recorded which) from PBMCs. CDR3 region: CASSLQALSTDTQYF. The CDR3 DNA reads as TGTGCCAGCAGCTTACAGGCCCTAAGCACAGATACGCAGTATTTT.